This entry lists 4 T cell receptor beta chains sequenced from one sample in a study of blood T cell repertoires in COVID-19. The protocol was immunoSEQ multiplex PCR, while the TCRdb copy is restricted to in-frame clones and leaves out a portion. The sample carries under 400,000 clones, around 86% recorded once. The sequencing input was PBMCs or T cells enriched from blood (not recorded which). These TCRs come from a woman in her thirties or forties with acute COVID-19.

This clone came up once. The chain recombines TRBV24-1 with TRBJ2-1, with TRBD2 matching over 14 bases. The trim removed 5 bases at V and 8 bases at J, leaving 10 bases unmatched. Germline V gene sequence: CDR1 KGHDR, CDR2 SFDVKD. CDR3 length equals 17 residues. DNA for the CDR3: TGTGCCACCAGTGGCCCGACTAGCGGGAGGGCGTTGGATGAGCAGTTCTTC. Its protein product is CATSGPTSGRALDEQFF.

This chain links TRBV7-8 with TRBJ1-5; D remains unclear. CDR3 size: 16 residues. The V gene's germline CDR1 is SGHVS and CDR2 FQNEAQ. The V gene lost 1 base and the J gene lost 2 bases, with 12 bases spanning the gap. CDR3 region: CASSLGGDIRNQPQHF. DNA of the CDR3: TGTGCCAGCAGCTTAGGCGGTGATATTCGCAATCAGCCCCAGCATTTT.

The DNA for the CDR3 is TGTGCCAGCAGATCCCCCGCGAACACCATATATTTT. Amino acid sequence: CASRSPANTIYF. The chain carries TRBV28 and TRBJ1-3; D is uncertain. Trimming pared 6 bases from V and 7 bases from J, leaving 10 bases between. The CDR3 loop spans 12 amino acids. Germline V CDR1 and CDR2: MDHEN, SYDVKM.

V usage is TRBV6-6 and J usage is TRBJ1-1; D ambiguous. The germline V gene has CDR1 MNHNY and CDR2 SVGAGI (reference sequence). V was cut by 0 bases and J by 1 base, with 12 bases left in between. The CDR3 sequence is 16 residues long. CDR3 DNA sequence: TGTGCCAGCAGTTACTCAGGCCAAACTAAGAACACTGAAGCTTTCTTT. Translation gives CASSYSGQTKNTEAFF.